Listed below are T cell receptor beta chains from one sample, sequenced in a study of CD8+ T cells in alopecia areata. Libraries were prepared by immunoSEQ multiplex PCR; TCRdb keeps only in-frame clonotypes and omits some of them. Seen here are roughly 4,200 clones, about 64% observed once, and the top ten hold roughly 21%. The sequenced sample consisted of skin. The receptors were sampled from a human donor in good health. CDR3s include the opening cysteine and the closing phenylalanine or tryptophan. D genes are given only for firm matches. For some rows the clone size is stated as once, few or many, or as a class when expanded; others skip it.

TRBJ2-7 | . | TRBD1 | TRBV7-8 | TGTGCCAGCAGCTCACGACAGGGGGCTAACTACGAGCAGTACTTC | CASSSRQGANYEQYF
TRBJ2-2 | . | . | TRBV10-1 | TGCGCCAGCAGTAGCAAGGACGGGGAGCTGTTTTTT | CASSSKDGELFF
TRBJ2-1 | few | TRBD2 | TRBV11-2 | TGTGCCAGCAGCTTCGGACCGGGACTAGCTTCCTACAATGAGCAGTTCTTC | CASSFGPGLASYNEQFF
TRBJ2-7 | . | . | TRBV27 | TGTGCCAGCAGTCCCACGCCACGGGGCGAGCAGTTC | CASSPTPRGEQF
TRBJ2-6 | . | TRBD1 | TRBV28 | TGTGCCAGCTATACCGGGAGTTTTTACTTAGGGACAGGGAATGGGGCCAACGTCCTGACTTTC | CASYTGSFYLGTGNGANVLTF
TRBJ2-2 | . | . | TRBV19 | TGTGCCAGTACTCCTACACCCGATGGTACCGGGGAGCTGTTTTTT | CASTPTPDGTGELFF
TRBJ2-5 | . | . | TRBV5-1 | TGCGCCAGCACCCCTCTTGGAGATCAAGAGACCCAGTACTTC | CASTPLGDQETQYF
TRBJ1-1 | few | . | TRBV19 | TGTGCCAGTAGTATAGATGCAGGTGCCAGACGGATGAACACTGAAGCTTTCTTT | CASSIDAGARRMNTEAFF
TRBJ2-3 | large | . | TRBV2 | TGTGCCAGCAGTGGTCGACCTACGGTTGGAGATACGCAGTATTTT | CASSGRPTVGDTQYF
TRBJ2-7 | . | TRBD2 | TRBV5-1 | TGCGCCAGCAGCTGGACCCTAGCGGGAGACGTTTACGAGCAGTACTTC | CASSWTLAGDVYEQYF
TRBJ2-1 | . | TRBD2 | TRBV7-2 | TGTGCCAGCAGCCCGTCCGGGACTAGCGGGCTCTACAATGAGCAGTTCTTC | CASSPSGTSGLYNEQFF
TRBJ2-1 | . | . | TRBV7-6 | TGTGCCAGCAGCCCCGTTGCTGGGTCCTACAATGAGCAGTTCTTC | CASSPVAGSYNEQFF
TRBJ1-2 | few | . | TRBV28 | TGTGCCAGCAGTTTTATCCGTGGCTATGGCTACACCTTC | CASSFIRGYGYTF
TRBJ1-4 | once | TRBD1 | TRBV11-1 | TGTGCCAGCAGCCCTACCCAGGGGGCAGGTGAAAAACTGTTTTTT | CASSPTQGAGEKLFF
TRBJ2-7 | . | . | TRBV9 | TGTGCCAGCAGCGTAGGAGGGGCTTATAACGAGCAGTACTTC | CASSVGGAYNEQYF
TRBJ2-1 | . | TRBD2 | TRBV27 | TGTGCCAGCAGTCGAGCCGGGACTAGCTCCTACAATGAGCAGTTCTTC | CASSRAGTSSYNEQFF
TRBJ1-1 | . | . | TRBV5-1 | TGCGCCAGCAGCGATCCTGCGAACACTGAAGCTTTCTTT | CASSDPANTEAFF
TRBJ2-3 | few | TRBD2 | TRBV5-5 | TGTGCCAGCAGCTTGGAGGGACTAGCGGGAGATACGCAGTATTTT | CASSLEGLAGDTQYF
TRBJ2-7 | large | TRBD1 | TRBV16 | TGTGCCAGCAGCCAATGGGGACAGGGGTCCGGAGACGAGCAGTACTTC | CASSQWGQGSGDEQYF
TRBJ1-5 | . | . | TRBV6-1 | TGTGCCAGCAGTGAAGCGGGGAATAGCAATCAGCCCCAGCATTTT | CASSEAGNSNQPQHF
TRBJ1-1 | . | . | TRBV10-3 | TGTGCCACACGGGACTGGAACACTGAAGCTTTCTTT | CATRDWNTEAFF
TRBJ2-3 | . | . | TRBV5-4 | TGTGCCAGCAGCCGACCCGGAGGCGGGGTAGACCTCACAGATACGCAGTATTTT | CASSRPGGGVDLTDTQYF
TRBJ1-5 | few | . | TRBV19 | TGTGCCAGTAGTATCCAGGCAGGGCGGAATCAGCCCCAGCATTTT | CASSIQAGRNQPQHF
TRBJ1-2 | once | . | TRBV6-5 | TGTGCCAGCACGCCCAAGGCCAGGGCTAACTATGGCTACACCTTC | CASTPKARANYGYTF
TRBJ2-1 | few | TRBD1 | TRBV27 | TGTGCCAGCAGTTTGGGGACAGGGGGCTACAATGAGCAGTTCTTC | CASSLGTGGYNEQFF
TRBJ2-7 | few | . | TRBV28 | TGTGCCAGCAGTCGCGCCTACGAGCAGTACTTC | CASSRAYEQYF
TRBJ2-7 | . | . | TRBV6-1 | TGTGCCAGCAGTGAACGGGAGACCTACGAGCAGTACTTC | CASSERETYEQYF
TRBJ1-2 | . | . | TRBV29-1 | TGCAGCGTTGCTGCCGGGACCACTTATGGCTACACCTTC | CSVAAGTTYGYTF
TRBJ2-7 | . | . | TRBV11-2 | TGTGCCAGCAGCCAAACAGGAAACAGGAACGAGCAGTACTTC | CASSQTGNRNEQYF
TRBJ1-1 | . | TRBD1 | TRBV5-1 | TGCGCCAGCAGCGTTGGGGACAGCCCACCCATGAACACTGAAGCTTTCTTT | CASSVGDSPPMNTEAFF
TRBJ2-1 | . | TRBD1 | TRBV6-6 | TGTGCCAGCAGTCTTCAACAGGGGAGTGATAATGAGCAGTTCTTC | CASSLQQGSDNEQFF
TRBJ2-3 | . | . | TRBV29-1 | TGCAGCGTTGCCCCCGACGGGATCACAGATACGCAGTATTTT | CSVAPDGITDTQYF
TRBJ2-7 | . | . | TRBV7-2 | TGTGCCAGCAGCGACAGGTACGAGCAGTACTTC | CASSDRYEQYF
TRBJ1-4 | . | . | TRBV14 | TGTGCCAGCAGCATCCGGACAAATGAAAAACTGTTTTTT | CASSIRTNEKLFF
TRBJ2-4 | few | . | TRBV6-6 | TGTGCCAGCAGTCTAGCGAGGGAAGCCAAAAACATTCAGTACTTC | CASSLAREAKNIQYF
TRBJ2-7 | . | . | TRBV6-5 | TGTGCCAGCAGTTACACGAGGGGGGCGGACTACGAGCAGTACTTC | CASSYTRGADYEQYF
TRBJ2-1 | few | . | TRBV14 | TGTGCCAGCAGCCAATTCAATGAGCAGTTCTTC | CASSQFNEQFF
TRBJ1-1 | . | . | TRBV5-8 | TGTGCCAGCAGCCGTTCTTGGAACACTGAAGCTTTCTTT | CASSRSWNTEAFF
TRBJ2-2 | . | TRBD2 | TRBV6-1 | TGTGCCAGCTATACCGGGACTAGCGGTACCGGGGAGCTGTTTTTT | CASYTGTSGTGELFF
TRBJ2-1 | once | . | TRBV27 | TGTGCCAGCAGTTTAGCGGGAAATTTAGGTAATGAGCAGTTCTTC | CASSLAGNLGNEQFF